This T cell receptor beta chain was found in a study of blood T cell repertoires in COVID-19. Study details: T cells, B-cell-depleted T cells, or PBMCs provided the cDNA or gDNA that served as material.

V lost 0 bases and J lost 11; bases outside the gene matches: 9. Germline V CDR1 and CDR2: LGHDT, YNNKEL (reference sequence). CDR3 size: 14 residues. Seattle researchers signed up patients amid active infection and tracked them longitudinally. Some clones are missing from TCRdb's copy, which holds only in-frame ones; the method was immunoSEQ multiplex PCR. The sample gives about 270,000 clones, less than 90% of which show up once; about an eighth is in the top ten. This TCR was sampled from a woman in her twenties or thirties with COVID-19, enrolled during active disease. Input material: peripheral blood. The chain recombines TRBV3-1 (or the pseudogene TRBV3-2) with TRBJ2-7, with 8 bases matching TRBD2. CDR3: CASSQEPTSGGKYF. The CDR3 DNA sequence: TGTGCCAGCAGCCAAGAACCTACTAGCGGAGGGAAGTACTTC.